The 25 T cell receptor beta chains listed next were all sequenced from one sample in a study of T cells after yellow fever vaccination. In TCRdb, the 5' RACE reads were re-called with MiXCR into one record per CDR3 protein. This table holds about 340,000 distinct CDR3 sequences, roughly 4.3% found once. The sample was PBMCs, taken 5 days after the yellow fever booster vaccination. Receptor source: a man aged 18 to 30 who received the YFV17D yellow fever vaccine.

This clonotype was detected only a few times. The chain is built from TRBV28 and TRBJ1-6; the D gene is possibly TRBD1 (6 bases). The CDR3 has 17 amino acids. Germline loops: CDR1 MDHEN, CDR2 SYDVKM. V gave up 1 base and J gave up 7 bases, with 17 bases separating them. This CDR3 is CASSLFSRGTLNSPLHF. The CDR3 bases are TGTGCCAGCAGTTTATTCTCCAGGGGCACCCTAAATTCACCCCTCCACTTT.

This clonotype was seen at least ten times. The V gene is TRBV4-2, the J gene TRBJ2-5; D call uncertain. There are 16 residues in the CDR3. Germline V gives CDR1 LGHNA, CDR2 YNFKEQ. Deletions cut 0 bases from V and 2 bases from J, with 13 bases between. CDR3 protein: CASSQDLRREQETQYF. CDR3 bases: TGTGCCAGCAGCCAAGATCTTCGAAGGGAACAAGAGACCCAGTACTTC.

The rearrangement links TRBV5-1 to TRBJ1-5; 8 bases are a match to TRBD1. Trimming took 4 bases from V and 7 from J; bases not matched to a gene: 7. Germline CDR1 is SGHRS and CDR2 is YFSETQ. This CDR3 spans 14 amino acids. CDR3 nucleotide sequence: TGCGCCAGCAGCCCGGACAGGGAGGGACAGCCCCAGCATTTT. Its protein product is CASSPDREGQPQHF.

This clonotype appeared a few times. V is TRBV20-1 and J is TRBJ2-7, with 9 bases identical to TRBD2. Germline loops: CDR1 DFQATT, CDR2 SNEGSKA (reference sequence). The trim removed 5 bases at V and 4 bases at J, leaving 9 bases unmatched. The CDR3 is 14 residues long. The CDR3 DNA follows: TGCAGTGCTGTAAGCGGGGGGCGCCTTTACGAGCAGTACTTC. This sequence encodes CSAVSGGRLYEQYF.

The chain links TRBV7-8 to TRBJ2-3; perhaps TRBD2 as D (6 bases). V was cut by 4 bases and J by 3 bases, with 17 bases left in between. CDR1 and CDR2 (germline): SGHVS, FQNEAQ. The CDR3 length is 16 residues. CDR3 protein: CASSSRRRGVTDTQYF. As DNA, the CDR3 is TGTGCCAGCAGCTCCCGTAGGCGGGGAGTGACAGATACGCAGTATTTT.

This clonotype was found a few times. V is TRBV12-2 and J is TRBJ2-7; the table calls TRBD1, which could not be checked here. TRBV12-2 is a known pseudogene. The CDR3 loop spans 16 amino acids. CDR3 residues: CASRFPLTESSYEQYF. CDR3 DNA sequence: TGTGCAAGTCGCTTCCCCCTGACGGAGAGCTCCTACGAGCAGTACTTC.

This clonotype appeared a few times. The rearrangement links TRBV5-1 to TRBJ2-1, with D perhaps TRBD1 (6 bases). V lost 4 bases and J lost 2, with 13 bases in between. Germline assignment: CDR1 SGHRS and CDR2 YFSETQ. The CDR3 length is 15 residues. The CDR3 here is CASSITGLTYNEQFF. The CDR3 DNA is TGCGCCAGCAGCATTACAGGGCTCACCTACAATGAGCAGTTCTTC.

This clonotype was recorded many times. The chain couples TRBV4-3 to TRBJ2-3; TRBD2 agrees at 11 bases. The germline V gene has CDR1 LGHNA and CDR2 YSLEER. The J segment lost 1 base and the V segment lost 0 bases, leaving 6 bases of the junction unmatched. The CDR3 extends over 18 amino acids. CDR3 coding DNA: TGCGCCAGCAGCCAAGAGGCCCTAGCGGGGGGTCGCACAGATACGCAGTATTTT. As protein: CASSQEALAGGRTDTQYF.

The chain links TRBV5-1 to TRBJ1-1; TRBD1 aligns across 7 bases. Germline CDR1 reads SGHRS; CDR2 reads YFSETQ. The CDR3 contains 15 residues. With V trimmed by 2 bases and J by 11 bases, 15 bases remained unmatched. The CDR3 spells CASSFGEHRGTGAFF. CDR3 bases: TGCGCCAGCAGCTTCGGGGAACACAGGGGTACGGGGGCTTTCTTT.

This clonotype has a handful of counts. V usage is TRBV6-5 and J usage is TRBJ1-1; D gene uncertain. This CDR3 is built from 11 residues. The germline gives CDR1 MNHEY, CDR2 SVGAGI. Trimming stripped 10 bases from V and 0 bases from J, with 6 bases between. As DNA, the CDR3 is TGTGCCACCCTAGTGAACACTGAAGCTTTCTTT. Amino acids: CATLVNTEAFF.

The V and J genes are TRBV3-1 and TRBJ1-1, with D perhaps matching TRBD1 (6 bases). The germline V gene has CDR1 LGHDT and CDR2 YNNKEL (reference sequence). The V end was cut by 4 bases, the J end by 12 bases, with 15 bases between. The CDR3 has 12 amino acids. The CDR3 spells CASSLGTRESFF. CDR3 nucleotides: TGTGCCAGCAGCCTCGGGACACGGGAGTCTTTCTTT.

This rearrangement joins TRBV7-2 to TRBJ2-1; D gene uncertain. CDR3 length: 12 amino acids. V gave up 1 base and J gave up 9 bases, with 7 bases separating them. Germline CDR1 is SGHTA and CDR2 is FQGNSA. CDR3 sequence: CASSLVLGEQFF. As DNA, the CDR3 is TGTGCCAGCAGCTTAGTGTTAGGTGAGCAGTTCTTC.

The V call is TRBV7-2, the J call TRBJ1-2; TRBD1 matches at 7 bases. The CDR3 runs 14 residues. V lost 6 bases, J lost 1 base, and 5 bases stayed unmatched. In germline, CDR1 is SGHTA, CDR2 FQGNSA. The chain's CDR3 is CASRRDSHNYGYTF. CDR3 DNA sequence: TGTGCCAGCAGGCGGGACAGCCATAACTATGGCTACACCTTC.

V usage is TRBV18 and J usage is TRBJ1-6; D not certain. Germline CDR1 reads KGHSH; CDR2 reads LQKENI. This CDR3 is built from 14 residues. Trimming took 4 bases from V and 2 from J, leaving 6 bases between them. For the CDR3, the DNA is TGTGCCAGCTCACTTGGGGCCTATAATTCACCCCTCCACTTT. Encoded protein: CASSLGAYNSPLHF.

The V call is TRBV28, the J call TRBJ2-3, with 8 bases fitting TRBD1. Germline V gene data show CDR1 as MDHEN and CDR2 as SYDVKM. J gave up 5 bases and V 7 bases, and 11 bases lay outside the gene matches. The CDR3 length is 15 residues. CDR3 in amino acids: CASNLPGTGQDTQYF. CDR3 coding DNA: TGTGCCAGCAACCTCCCGGGGACAGGACAAGATACGCAGTATTTT. The whole variable domain, remainder taken from reference TRBV28 and TRBJ2-3, is DVKVTQSSRYLVKRTGEKVFLECVQDMDHENMFWYRQDPGLGLRLIYFSYDVKMKEKGDIPEGYSVSREKKERFSLILESASTNQTSMYLCASNLPGTGQDTQYFGPGTRLTVL.

This clonotype was seen at least ten times. The chain has TRBV5-1 and TRBJ2-1, with D possibly called TRBD1 or TRBD2 (5 bases each). Trimming cost V 5 bases and J 5 bases, with 17 bases left between them. This CDR3 has 15 residues. From germline, CDR1 is SGHRS and CDR2 YFSETQ. The CDR3 loop reads CASSRGRQHHNEQFF. The CDR3 DNA is TGCGCCAGCAGTCGGGGCAGACAGCACCACAATGAGCAGTTCTTC.

This clonotype was observed a handful of times. The chain is built from TRBV30 and TRBJ2-4; D call uncertain. The CDR3 contains 11 residues. Germline V gene data show CDR1 as GTSNPN and CDR2 as SVGIG (reference sequence). V was pared by 1 base and J by 9 bases, with 7 bases between. The CDR3 coding sequence is TGTGCCTGGAGTGAGGCAAGCATTCAGTACTTC. As protein: CAWSEASIQYF.

The rearrangement links TRBV19 to TRBJ2-3; unclear D gene. V shed 6 bases and J shed 6 bases, with 13 bases lying between them. CDR1 and CDR2 (germline): LNHDA, SQIVND (reference sequence). This CDR3 has 13 residues. The CDR3, as DNA: TGTGCCAGTAGCACCCCCCCGGCGGATACGCAGTATTTT. It codes for CASSTPPADTQYF. The full variable domain, its missing parts supplied by reference TRBV19 and TRBJ2-3, is DGGITQSPKYLFRKEGQNVTLSCEQNLNHDAMYWYRQDPGQGLRLIYYSQIVNDFQKGDIAEGYSVSREKKESFPLTVTSAQKNPTAFYLCASSTPPADTQYFGPGTRLTVL.

This sequence joins TRBV5-6 and TRBJ2-7; TRBD1 might be the D (5 bases). CDR1 is SGHDT and CDR2 is YYEEEE in the germline V gene. The CDR3 runs to 12 residues. V gave up 3 bases and J gave up 5 bases, with 9 bases separating them. The CDR3 DNA is TGTGCCAGCAGCTACCAGGACAACGAGCAGTACTTC. As protein: CASSYQDNEQYF.

This clonotype came up many times. This rearrangement joins TRBV7-2 to TRBJ2-6, with D hard to call. Trimming removed 2 bases at V and 0 bases at J, with 8 bases between. The CDR3 is 16 residues long. Germline V CDR1 and CDR2: SGHTA, FQGNSA. As DNA, the CDR3 is TGTGCCAGCAGCTTACAATACAGCTCTGGGGCCAACGTCCTGACTTTC. It yields the protein CASSLQYSSGANVLTF.

This clonotype was picked up a small number of times. The DNA for the CDR3 is TGTGCCAGCAGCATGACTAGCATTCGGAATGAGCAGTTCTTC. This sequence encodes CASSMTSIRNEQFF. The chain couples TRBV11-2 to TRBJ2-1; TRBD2 matches 7 bases. J lost 7 bases, V lost 5 bases, and 8 bases had no gene match. The CDR3 has 14 residues. CDR1 and CDR2 from the germline V gene are SGHAT and FQNNGV.

This clonotype has just a few counts. The CDR3: CASSLDLNSWAGELFF. In nucleotides, the CDR3 is TGTGCCAGCAGCTTAGATCTGAACAGCTGGGCCGGGGAGCTGTTTTTT. The chain carries TRBV11-2 and TRBJ2-2; D gene unclear. The germline V and J ends were trimmed by 0 bases and 6 bases, with 14 bases remaining between them. CDR3 length: 16 amino acids. CDR1 and CDR2 from the germline V gene are SGHAT and FQNNGV.

The chain carries TRBV7-2 and TRBJ2-5; no definite D call. V was clipped by 6 bases and J by 6 bases, with 8 bases between them. Germline V gene data show CDR1 as SGHTA and CDR2 as FQGNSA. This CDR3 region has 11 residues. The DNA of the CDR3 is TGTGCCAGCAGATTATTAAAGACCCAGTACTTC. Protein sequence: CASRLLKTQYF.

The genes are TRBV12-3 or TRBV12-4 and TRBJ1-4, with D possibly matching TRBD1 (5 bases). CDR3 length: 14 residues. The V end lost 6 bases, the J end lost 2 bases, and 10 bases lay between the germline ends. CDR3 nucleotides: TGTGCCAGCAGACTGACAGTTACTAATGAAAAACTGTTTTTT. This gives the protein CASRLTVTNEKLFF.

This clonotype was seen more than once but under ten times. This chain links TRBV7-6 with TRBJ2-1; 9 nucleotides match TRBD2. V dropped 1 base and J dropped 8; count of bases not matched to a gene: 6. The CDR3 covers 15 residues. Germline assignment: CDR1 SGHVS and CDR2 FNYEAQ. The DNA of the CDR3 is TGTGCCAGCAGCTTAGTCCAGCGGGGGGAATATGAGCAGTTCTTC. This encodes CASSLVQRGEYEQFF.